This TCR beta chain derives from a study of CD8 T cells in Susac syndrome. The study, taken as a whole, reports: In its TCR sequencing and HLA analysis, the study acknowledged that the number of individuals was relatively small.

The CDR3 runs 14 residues. Germline V gives CDR1 LGHNT, CDR2 FRNRAP. The authors reverse transcribed 0.5 to 1 ug RNA with random hexamers. MiXCR, run by TCRdb on the immunoSEQ multiplex PCR reads, gives a single entry per CDR3 protein. The sample has 130,000 or so distinct CDR3 sequences; under 95% are singletons. Sequencing of TCR beta was performed on blood CD8+ T cells and on blood CD4+ T cells. In the case of this clonotype: Its antigen is unidentified. At one end the junction does not follow the germline gene, possibly because of a read error.

The sequence came from a human donor with multiple sclerosis. The sample taken for sequencing was CD8+ T cells from PBMCs. The chain couples TRBV12-5 to TRBJ1-1; 7 nucleotides align to TRBD1. The CDR3, as DNA: TGTGCTAGTGGCTTGGGACAGTTGAACACTGAAGCTTTCTTT. Encoded protein: CASGLGQLNTEAFF.